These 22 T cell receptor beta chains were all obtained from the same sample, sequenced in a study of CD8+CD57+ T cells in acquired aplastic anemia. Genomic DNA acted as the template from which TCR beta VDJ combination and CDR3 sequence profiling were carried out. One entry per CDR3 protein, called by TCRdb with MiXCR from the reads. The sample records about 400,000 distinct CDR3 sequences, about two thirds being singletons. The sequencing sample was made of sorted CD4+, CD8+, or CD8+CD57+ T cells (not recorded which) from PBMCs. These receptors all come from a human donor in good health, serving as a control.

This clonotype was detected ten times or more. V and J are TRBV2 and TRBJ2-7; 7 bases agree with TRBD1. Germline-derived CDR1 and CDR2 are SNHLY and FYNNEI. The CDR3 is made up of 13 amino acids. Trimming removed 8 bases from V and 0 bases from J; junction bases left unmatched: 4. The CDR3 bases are TGTGCCAGCTCAAGACAGGGCTCCTACGAGCAGTACTTC. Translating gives CASSRQGSYEQYF.

The CDR3 spells CSASSSAEAVWEQFF. The DNA for the CDR3 is TGCAGTGCTAGTTCGTCGGCCGAGGCCGTTTGGGAGCAGTTCTTC. J is TRBJ2-1 and V is TRBV20-1; D is uncertain. The CDR3 covers 15 residues. V dropped 3 bases and J dropped 10 bases, with 22 bases sitting between them. Looked up from germline, CDR1 is DFQATT and CDR2 is SNEGSKA (reference sequence).

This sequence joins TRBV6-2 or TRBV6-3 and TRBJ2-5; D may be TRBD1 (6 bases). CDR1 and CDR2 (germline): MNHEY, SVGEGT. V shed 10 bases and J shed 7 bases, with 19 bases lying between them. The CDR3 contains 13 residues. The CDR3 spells CAIILEGVGTQYF. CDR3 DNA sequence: TGTGCCATCATTCTAGAGGGGGTCGGGACCCAGTACTTC.

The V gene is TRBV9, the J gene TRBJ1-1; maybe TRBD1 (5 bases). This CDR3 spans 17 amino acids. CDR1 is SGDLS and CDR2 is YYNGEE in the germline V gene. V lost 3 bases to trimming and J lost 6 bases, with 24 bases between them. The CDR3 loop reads CASSAQGLLRAVPEAFF. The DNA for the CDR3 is TGTGCCAGCAGCGCCCAGGGTCTCCTACGAGCAGTACCTGAAGCTTTCTTT.

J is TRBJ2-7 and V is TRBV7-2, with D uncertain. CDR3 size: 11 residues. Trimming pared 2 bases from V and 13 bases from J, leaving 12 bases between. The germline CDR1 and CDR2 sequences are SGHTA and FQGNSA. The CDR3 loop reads CASSLQAEDYF. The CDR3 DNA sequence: TGTGCCAGCAGCTTACAGGCTGAGGACTACTTC.

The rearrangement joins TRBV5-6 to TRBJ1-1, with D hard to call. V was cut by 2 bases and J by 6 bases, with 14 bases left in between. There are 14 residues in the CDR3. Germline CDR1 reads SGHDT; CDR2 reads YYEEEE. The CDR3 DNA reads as TGTGCCAGCAGCTTACTAGCGGGCGGAGCTGAAGCTTTCTTT. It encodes CASSLLAGGAEAFF.

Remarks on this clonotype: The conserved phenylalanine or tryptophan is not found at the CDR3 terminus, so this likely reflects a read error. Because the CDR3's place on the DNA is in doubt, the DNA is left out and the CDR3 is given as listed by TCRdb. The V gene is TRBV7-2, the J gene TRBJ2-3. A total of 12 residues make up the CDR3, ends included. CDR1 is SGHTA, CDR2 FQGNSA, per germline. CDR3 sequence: CASRYETDGQYY.

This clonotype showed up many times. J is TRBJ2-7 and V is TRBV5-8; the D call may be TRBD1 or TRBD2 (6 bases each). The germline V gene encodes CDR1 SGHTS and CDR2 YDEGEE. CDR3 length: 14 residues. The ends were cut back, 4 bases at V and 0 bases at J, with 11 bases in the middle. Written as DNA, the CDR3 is TGTGCCAGCAGCCGGGGGCAGCTCTCCTACGAGCAGTACTTC. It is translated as CASSRGQLSYEQYF.

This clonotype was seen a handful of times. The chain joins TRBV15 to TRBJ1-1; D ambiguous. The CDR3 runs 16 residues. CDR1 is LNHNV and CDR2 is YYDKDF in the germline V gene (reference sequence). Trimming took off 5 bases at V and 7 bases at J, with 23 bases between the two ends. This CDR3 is CATSGIQRTGRDEAFF. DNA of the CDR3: TGTGCCACCAGCGGAATTCAAAGGACGGGTCGTGATGAAGCTTTCTTT.

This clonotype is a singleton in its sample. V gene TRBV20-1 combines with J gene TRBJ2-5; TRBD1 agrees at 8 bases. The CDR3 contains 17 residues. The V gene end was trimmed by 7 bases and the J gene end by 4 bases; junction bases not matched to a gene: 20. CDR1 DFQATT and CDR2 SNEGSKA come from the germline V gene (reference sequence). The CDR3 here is CSVKQGAGQSGRETQYF. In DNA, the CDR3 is TGCAGTGTTAAGCAGGGGGCGGGACAGAGTGGGCGAGAGACCCAGTACTTC.

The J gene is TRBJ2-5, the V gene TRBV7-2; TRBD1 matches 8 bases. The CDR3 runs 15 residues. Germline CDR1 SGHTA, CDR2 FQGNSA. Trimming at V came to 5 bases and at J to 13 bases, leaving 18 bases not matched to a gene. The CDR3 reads CASSRDRSGANVLYF. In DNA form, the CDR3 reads TGTGCCAGCAGCCGGGACAGGTCTGGGGCCAACGTCCTGTACTTC.

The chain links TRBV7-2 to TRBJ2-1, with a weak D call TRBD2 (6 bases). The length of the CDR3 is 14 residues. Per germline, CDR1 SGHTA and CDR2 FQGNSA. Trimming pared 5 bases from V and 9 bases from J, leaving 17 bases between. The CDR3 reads CASSRGTVDTEQFF. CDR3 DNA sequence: TGTGCCAGCAGCCGCGGGACGGTGGACACTGAGCAGTTCTTC.

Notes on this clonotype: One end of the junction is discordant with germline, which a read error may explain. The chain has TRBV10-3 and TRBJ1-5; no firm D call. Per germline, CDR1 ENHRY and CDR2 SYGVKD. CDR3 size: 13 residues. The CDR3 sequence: CAISVQSNQPQHF. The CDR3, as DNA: TGCGCCATCAGCGTTCAGAGCAATCAGCCCCAGCATTTT.

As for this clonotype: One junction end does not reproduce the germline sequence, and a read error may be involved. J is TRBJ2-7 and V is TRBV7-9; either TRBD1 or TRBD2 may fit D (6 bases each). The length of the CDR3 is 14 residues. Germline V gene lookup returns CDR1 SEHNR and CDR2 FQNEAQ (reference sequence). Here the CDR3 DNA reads TGTGCCAGCAGCTTGGGGGGACAAGATACGCAGTATTTTTTC. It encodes CASSLGGQDTQYFF.

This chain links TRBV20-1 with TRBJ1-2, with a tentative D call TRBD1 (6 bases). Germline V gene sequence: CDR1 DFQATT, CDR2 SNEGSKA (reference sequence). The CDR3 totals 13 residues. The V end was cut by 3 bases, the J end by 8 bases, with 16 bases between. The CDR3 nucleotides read TGCAGTGCTAGCGTGACGGGGGGCGGCGGCTACACCTTC. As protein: CSASVTGGGGYTF.

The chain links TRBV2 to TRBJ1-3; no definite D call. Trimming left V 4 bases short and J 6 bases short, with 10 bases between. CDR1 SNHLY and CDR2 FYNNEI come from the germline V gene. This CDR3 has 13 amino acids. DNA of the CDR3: TGTGCCAGCAGTGTGCGGACTGTAAACACCATATATTTT. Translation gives CASSVRTVNTIYF.

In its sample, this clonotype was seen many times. The CDR3 region is CATSDRRQTNTDTQYF. The CDR3 DNA is TGTGCCACCAGTGACCGAAGACAGACAAACACAGATACGCAGTATTTT. The chain employs TRBV24-1 and TRBJ2-3; possibly TRBD1 for D (5 bases). The CDR3 totals 16 residues. Germline values: CDR1 KGHDR, CDR2 SFDVKD. Deletions cut 4 bases from V and 2 bases from J, with 15 bases between.

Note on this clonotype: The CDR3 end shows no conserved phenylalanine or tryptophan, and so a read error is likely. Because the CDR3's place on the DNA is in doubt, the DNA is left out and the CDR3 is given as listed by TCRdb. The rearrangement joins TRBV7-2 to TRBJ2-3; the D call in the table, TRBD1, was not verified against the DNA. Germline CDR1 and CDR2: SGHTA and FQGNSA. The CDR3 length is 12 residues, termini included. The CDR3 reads CASSSSWDGYYV.

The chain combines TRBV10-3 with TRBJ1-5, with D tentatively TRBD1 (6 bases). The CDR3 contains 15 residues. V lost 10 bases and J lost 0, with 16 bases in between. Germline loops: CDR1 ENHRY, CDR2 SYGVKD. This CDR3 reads CATGDGQYSNQPQHF. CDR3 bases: TGTGCCACGGGGGATGGACAGTATAGCAATCAGCCCCAGCATTTT.

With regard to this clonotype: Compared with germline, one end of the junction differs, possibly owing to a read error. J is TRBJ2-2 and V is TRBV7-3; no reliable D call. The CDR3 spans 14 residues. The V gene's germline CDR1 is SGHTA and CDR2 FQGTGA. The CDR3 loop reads CASSLGANTGELFF. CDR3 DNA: TGTGCCAGCAGCTTAGGAGCGAACACAGGGGAGCTGTTTTTT.

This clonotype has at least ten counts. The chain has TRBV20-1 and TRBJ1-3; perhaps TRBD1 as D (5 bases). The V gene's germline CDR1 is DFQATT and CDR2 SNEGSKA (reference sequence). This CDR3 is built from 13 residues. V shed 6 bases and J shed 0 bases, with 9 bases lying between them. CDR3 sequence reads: CSAMTDSGNTIYF. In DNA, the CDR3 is TGCAGTGCGATGACAGACTCTGGAAACACCATATATTTT.

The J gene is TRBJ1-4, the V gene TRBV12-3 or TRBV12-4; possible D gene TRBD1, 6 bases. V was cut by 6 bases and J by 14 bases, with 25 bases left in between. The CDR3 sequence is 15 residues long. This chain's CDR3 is CASSPTGANNEFLFF. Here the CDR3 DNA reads TGTGCCAGCAGCCCGACAGGAGCAAATAATGAATTTCTGTTTTTT.